This TCR beta chain was sequenced during a study of CD8+ T cells in alopecia areata. About the research overall: Administration of oral tofacitinib to treated patients was at 5 to 10 mg twice daily.

As the sequencing template, cDNA was produced by extracting RNA and reverse transcribing it. The method was immunoSEQ multiplex PCR; TCRdb's version includes in-frame clones alone and lacks a portion of them. The sample records 80,000 or so clones, 60% to 70% being singletons. Treatment noted: oral pan-JAK inhibitor, 5-10 mg twice daily. As concerns this clone: Its antigen is not known.

Study outcomes and limitations: Among the cells sequenced in scalp samples are also the resident alphabeta T cells of normal skin.

V was clipped by 2 bases and J by 7 bases, with 15 bases between them. CDR3 size: 15 residues. Germline CDR1 reads MRHNA; CDR2 reads SNTAGT. V is TRBV6-4 and J is TRBJ2-1; D possibly corresponds to TRBD2 (5 bases). The TCR was taken from a human donor with alopecia areata. Specimen: CD8+ T cells sorted from blood, collected at week 24, from a patient treated with tofacitinib. In DNA form, the CDR3 reads TGTGCCAGCAGTGACCAGAGGGTTGCCAGGAATGAGCAGTTCTTC. This sequence encodes CASSDQRVARNEQFF.